This T cell receptor beta chain was sequenced in a study of T cell changes during pregnancy in multiple sclerosis. Profiled with immunoSEQ multiplex PCR; TCRdb holds only in-frame clones, not every one. The top ten clones hold roughly 1.5% of a sample with nearly 110,000 clones, about 90% of them seen once. Only one count was recorded for this clone. Per the germline V gene, CDR1 is MNHEY and CDR2 is SVGAGI. The V end lost 5 bases, the J end lost 5 bases, and 12 bases lay between the germline ends. The CDR3 length is 13 residues. Source: peripheral blood, taken before pregnancy. The clonotype was recovered from a female donor with multiple sclerosis, enrolled in a pregnancy study. J is TRBJ2-5 and V is TRBV6-5; D remains unclear. For the CDR3, the DNA is TGTGCCAGCAGTCCCCATGGTGAGGAGACCCAGTACTTC. Protein product: CASSPHGEETQYF.